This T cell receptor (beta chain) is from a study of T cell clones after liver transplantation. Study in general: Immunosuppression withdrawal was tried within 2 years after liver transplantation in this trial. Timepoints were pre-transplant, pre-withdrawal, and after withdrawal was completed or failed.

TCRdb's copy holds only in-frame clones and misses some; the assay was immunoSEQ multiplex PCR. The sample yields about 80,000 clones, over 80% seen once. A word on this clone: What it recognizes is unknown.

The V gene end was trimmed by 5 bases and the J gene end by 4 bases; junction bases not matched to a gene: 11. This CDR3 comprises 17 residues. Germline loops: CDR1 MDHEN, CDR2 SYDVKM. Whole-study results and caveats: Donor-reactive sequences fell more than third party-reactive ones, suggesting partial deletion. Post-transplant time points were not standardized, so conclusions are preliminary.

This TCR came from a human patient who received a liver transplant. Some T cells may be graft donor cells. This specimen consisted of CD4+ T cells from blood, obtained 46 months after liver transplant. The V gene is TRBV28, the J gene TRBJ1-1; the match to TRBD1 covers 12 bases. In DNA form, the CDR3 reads TGTGCCAGCAGTCTACCGGGACAGGGGGCTTCGGCCACTGAAGCTTTCTTT. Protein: CASSLPGQGASATEAFF.